The present T cell receptor (beta chain) was sequenced within a study of breast tumors, draining lymph nodes, adjacent tissues. The study, taken as a whole, reports: Compared with lymph nodes, tumors were less diverse; compared with nontumor tissue, more. Data only fit, rather than demonstrated, lymph node origin of most tumor T cells. Luminal-like breast cancer showed significantly higher tumor–nontumor repertoire similarity than basal-like. Findings are consistent with lymph node origin and intratumoral expansion of most tumor T cells.

Samples came from axillary lymph nodes draining the breast cancer. The CDR3 consists of 14 residues. V was clipped by 7 bases and J by 3 bases, with 15 bases between them. Per germline, CDR1 SGHKS and CDR2 YYEKEE (reference sequence). This clonotype was counted ten times or more. Its antigen remains unidentified. TCRdb fed the multiplex PCR reads into MiXCR, producing one record per CDR3 protein. Among 100,000 to 150,000 distinct CDR3 sequences listed, nearly 20% were seen once. The chain recombines TRBV5-5 with TRBJ2-3; no definite D call. The TCR sequence derives from a female donor with breast cancer. Some clones in this sample may be carry-over from other donors' samples. Sequencing used axillary lymph node tissue. As DNA, the CDR3 is TGTGCCAGCCTCCCCGCAGGTAGGACAGATACGCAGTATTTT. Translation: CASLPAGRTDTQYF.